The 21 T cell receptor beta chains given below trace back to one sample, sequenced in a study of patients and donors after allogeneic stem cell transplantation. TCRdb independently ran MiXCR on the RT-PCR reads; one entry per CDR3 protein. This repertoire shows hundreds of thousands of distinct CDR3 sequences, 35% to 45% found once; its top ten account for about 9.9%. The specimen was blood, either unsorted or a sorted T cell fraction (not recorded which). Source of these receptors: a human donor who was either an allogeneic HSCT recipient or a stem cell or donor lymphocyte infusion donor (not recorded which). It is not recorded whose cells these are; they may come from a transplant donor.

This clonotype was observed at least ten times. The gene calls are TRBV29-1 and TRBJ2-1, with 10 bases matching TRBD2. The length of the CDR3 is 15 residues. V was clipped by 4 bases and J by 0 bases; unmatched bases: 3. The germline CDR1 and CDR2 sequences are SQVTM and ANQGSEA. The CDR3 loop reads CSVGTSGASYNEQFF. Written as DNA, the CDR3 is TGCAGCGTTGGGACTAGCGGTGCCTCCTACAATGAGCAGTTCTTC.

The chain links TRBV5-1 to TRBJ1-1, with D possibly being TRBD1 (6 bases). Germline-derived CDR1 and CDR2 are SGHRS and YFSETQ. Trimming cost V 4 bases and J 1 base, with 11 bases left between them. The CDR3 is 14 residues long. The CDR3 DNA reads as TGCGCCAGCAGCCCCAGGACAGAGAACACTGAAGCTTTCTTT. Its translation: CASSPRTENTEAFF. The entire variable domain, with the rest obtained from reference TRBV5-1 and TRBJ1-1, is as follows: KAGVTQTPRYLIKTRGQQVTLSCSPISGHRSVSWYQQTPGQGLQFLFEYFSETQRNKGNFPGRFSGRQFSNSRSEMNVSTLELGDSALYLCASSPRTENTEAFFGQGTRLTVV.

V usage is TRBV20-1 and J usage is TRBJ1-5; 7 bases map to TRBD1. The CDR3 runs 16 residues. After removal of 5 bases from V and 1 base from J, the junction contained 11 bases not matched to a gene. From germline, CDR1 is DFQATT and CDR2 SNEGSKA (reference sequence). The CDR3, as DNA: TGCAGTGCTTCCCCAGGGGGGCGCGTCAGCAATCAGCCCCAGCATTTT. This encodes CSASPGGRVSNQPQHF.

CDR3 DNA sequence: TGTGCCAGCAGCCAGGACGGGAACACTGAAGCTTTCTTT. As protein: CASSQDGNTEAFF. V usage is TRBV11-2 and J usage is TRBJ1-1; D not resolved. Germline V gene data show CDR1 as SGHAT and CDR2 as FQNNGV. The germline V and J ends were trimmed by 5 bases and 1 base, with 8 bases remaining between them. There are 13 residues in the CDR3.

The chain employs TRBV10-3 and TRBJ2-7; 7 bases are shared with TRBD1. Looked up from germline, CDR1 is ENHRY and CDR2 is SYGVKD. The CDR3 loop spans 14 amino acids. The V segment lost 6 bases and the J segment 5 bases; nucleotides outside the gene matches: 10. The CDR3 coding sequence is TGTGCCATCAGGTGGGGGACAGCGGCCAACGAGCAGTACTTC. Its protein is CAIRWGTAANEQYF.

This clonotype has just a few counts. The chain employs TRBV7-9 and TRBJ2-7; D is unresolved. Germline loops: CDR1 SEHNR, CDR2 FQNEAQ (reference sequence). Trimming stripped 3 bases from V and 0 bases from J, with 9 bases between. The CDR3 is 14 residues long. The CDR3 DNA sequence: TGTGCCAGCAGCTTTAGGTCTAACTCCTACGAGCAGTACTTC. This gives the protein CASSFRSNSYEQYF. Looking up the rest from reference TRBV7-9 and TRBJ2-7 gives the full variable domain: DTGVSQNPRHKITKRGQNVTFRCDPISEHNRLYWYRQTLGQGPEFLTYFQNEAQLEKSRLLSDRFSAERPKGSFSTLEIQRTEQGDSAMYLCASSFRSNSYEQYFGPGTRLTVT.

The CDR3 spells CASSELGQGDGNTF. CDR3 coding DNA: TGCGCCAGCAGTGAGCTGGGACAGGGAGACGGCAACACCTTC. The chain joins TRBV10-1 to TRBJ1-2, with TRBD1 matching over 9 bases. Germline CDR1 is WNHNN and CDR2 is SYGVQD (reference sequence). The J segment lost 12 bases and the V segment lost 2 bases, leaving 10 bases of the junction unmatched. This CDR3 has 14 residues.

This clonotype was counted once. The V and J genes are TRBV7-2 and TRBJ1-5; D is unresolved. The germline V gene has CDR1 SGHTA and CDR2 FQGNSA. The CDR3 spans 13 residues. Trimming removed 5 bases from V and 5 bases from J, with 10 bases in between. CDR3 DNA sequence: TGTGCCAGCAGCGACCCGCCAGATCAGCCCCAGCATTTT. Translating it yields CASSDPPDQPQHF.

CDR3 sequence (DNA): TGTGCCACCAGTGAAGACGGACTAGTAGACAGGTGCGCAGATACGCAGTATTTT. It translates to CATSEDGLVDRCADTQYF. The rearrangement links TRBV24-1 to TRBJ2-3, with D perhaps matching TRBD2 (7 bases). The CDR3 runs to 18 residues. Germline CDR1 and CDR2: KGHDR and SFDVKD. V was pared by 4 bases and J by 4 bases, with 23 bases between.

The gene calls are TRBV12-3 or TRBV12-4 and TRBJ1-1; D is perhaps TRBD1 (5 bases). V gave up 5 bases and J gave up 3 bases, with 10 bases separating them. This CDR3 spans 13 amino acids. The CDR3 is CASSRQMDTEAFF. CDR3 sequence (DNA): TGTGCCAGCAGTCGACAGATGGACACTGAAGCTTTCTTT.

This chain links TRBV5-1 with TRBJ2-7; tentatively, D is TRBD2 (5 bases). The ends were cut back, 0 bases at V and 3 bases at J, with 13 bases in the middle. Per germline, CDR1 SGHRS and CDR2 YFSETQ. This CDR3 is 15 amino acids long. This CDR3 is CASSLVTGKVYEQYF. CDR3 DNA sequence: TGCGCCAGCAGCTTGGTAACCGGGAAGGTCTACGAGCAGTACTTC.

This clonotype was recorded many times. V and J are TRBV20-1 and TRBJ1-5; D remains ambiguous. V was shortened by 7 bases and J by 5 bases, with 12 bases between the two germline ends. This CDR3 is built from 12 residues. The V gene's germline CDR1 is DFQATT and CDR2 SNEGSKA (reference sequence). For the CDR3, the DNA is TGCAGTGGAGCGTTAGAAGATCAGCCCCAGCATTTT. This encodes CSGALEDQPQHF.

This clonotype was counted only a few times. V and J are TRBV5-1 and TRBJ1-1, with a possible D match to TRBD1 (6 bases). The CDR3 has 16 amino acids. V was clipped by 5 bases and J by 4 bases, with 21 bases between them. Germline lookup yields CDR1 SGHRS and CDR2 YFSETQ. The CDR3 coding sequence is TGCGCCAGCAGATTCCGAACAGGGCGAGAGGGCACTGAAGCTTTCTTT. Encoded protein: CASRFRTGREGTEAFF.

CDR3 nucleotide sequence: TGCAGCGTTGCGCGGGACCTTCGTCACGAGCAGTACTTC. It encodes CSVARDLRHEQYF. V and J are TRBV29-1 and TRBJ2-7; D may be TRBD2 (6 bases). CDR1 is SQVTM and CDR2 is ANQGSEA in the germline V gene. Trimming removed 4 bases at V and 5 bases at J, with 15 bases between. The CDR3 is 13 amino acids.

The rearrangement uses TRBV7-9 and TRBJ2-7; D gene unclear. The V end was cut by 5 bases, the J end by 2 bases, with 13 bases between. This CDR3 has 14 residues. CDR1 and CDR2 from the germline V gene are SEHNR and FQNEAQ (reference sequence). The CDR3 is CASSRHPFPYEQYF. The CDR3 nucleotides are TGTGCCAGCAGCCGACACCCATTCCCCTACGAGCAGTACTTC.

The V and J genes are TRBV4-1 and TRBJ1-4; D unresolved. Germline assignment: CDR1 MGHRA and CDR2 YSYEKL. V was pared by 1 base and J by 5 bases, with 8 bases between. This CDR3 has 14 residues. The CDR3 DNA follows: TGCGCCAGCAGCCAAGTTAAGGGAAATGAAAAACTGTTTTTT. Translating it yields CASSQVKGNEKLFF.

This clonotype was found a few times. The chain couples TRBV7-2 to TRBJ1-2; a possible D gene is TRBD1 (5 bases). The CDR3 is 16 amino acids. The V gene's germline CDR1 is SGHTA and CDR2 FQGNSA. Trimming took 0 bases from V and 1 from J, leaving 12 bases between them. The CDR3 region is CASSLAGGPGNYGYTF. Here the CDR3 DNA reads TGTGCCAGCAGCTTAGCGGGGGGTCCCGGTAACTATGGCTACACCTTC.

This chain links TRBV3-1 with TRBJ1-5; D not certain. This CDR3 contains 15 residues. CDR1 and CDR2 (germline): LGHDT, YNNKEL (reference sequence). Trimming stripped 5 bases from V and 0 bases from J, with 11 bases between. CDR3 sequence (DNA): TGTGCCAGCAGCGAAACCTGGGGTAGCAATCAGCCCCAGCATTTT. It is translated as CASSETWGSNQPQHF.

This clonotype has just a few counts. The chain combines TRBV6-5 with TRBJ1-1; possibly TRBD1 for D (6 bases). Trimming shortened V by 1 base and J by 10 bases, and 19 bases separated the two germline ends. The CDR3 extends over 15 amino acids. Germline V gene sequence: CDR1 MNHEY, CDR2 SVGAGI. This chain's CDR3 is CASSYLKQGPSRAFF. DNA for the CDR3: TGTGCCAGCAGTTACTTAAAACAGGGCCCCTCTCGAGCTTTCTTT.

The V call is TRBV5-1, the J call TRBJ1-1, with D maybe TRBD1 (5 bases). This CDR3 is built from 15 residues. The V gene lost 0 bases and the J gene lost 10 bases, with 19 bases spanning the gap. Germline assignment: CDR1 SGHRS and CDR2 YFSETQ. The CDR3 DNA reads TGCGCCAGCAGCTTGGAATTCGGGGGACGGCTTCGAGCTTTCTTT. Amino acid sequence: CASSLEFGGRLRAFF. Full variable domain (rest looked up from reference TRBV5-1 and TRBJ1-1): KAGVTQTPRYLIKTRGQQVTLSCSPISGHRSVSWYQQTPGQGLQFLFEYFSETQRNKGNFPGRFSGRQFSNSRSEMNVSTLELGDSALYLCASSLEFGGRLRAFFGQGTRLTVV.

The chain combines TRBV20-1 with TRBJ1-1; no definite D call. Looked up from germline, CDR1 is DFQATT and CDR2 is SNEGSKA (reference sequence). This CDR3 region has 13 residues. Trimming removed 1 base at V and 3 bases at J, with 9 bases between. CDR3 sequence reads: CSARVAQHTEAFF. The CDR3 DNA reads as TGCAGTGCTAGAGTGGCCCAACACACTGAAGCTTTCTTT.